A selection of T cell receptor beta chains follows, all from one sample in a study of blood T cell repertoires in COVID-19. Repertoires were generated with immunoSEQ multiplex PCR, while TCRdb's copy carries only in-frame clones and drops some. The top ten hold about 30% of the sample, which has approximately 71,000 clones, 79% seen once. Material for sequencing was peripheral blood. Receptors originate from a man aged 55-75 years with active or convalescent COVID-19. Both conserved end residues are trimmed from each CDR3.

TRBJ1-4	TRBV7-8	ASSYDRGPEKLF
TRBJ1-2	TRBV4-2	ASSQPQRTGLNYGYT
TRBJ1-1	TRBV5-1	ASSPLPDTEAF
TRBJ1-6	TRBV28	ASSWGTVLYNSPLH
TRBJ2-5	TRBV5-5	ASSLQGARETQY
TRBJ2-5	TRBV18	ASSPQTSGGYQETQY
TRBJ2-1	TRBV20-1	SARGRNEQF
TRBJ1-5	TRBV19	ASSDLPGDSNNQPQH
TRBJ2-1	TRBV15	ATRAGAGNEQF
TRBJ2-4	TRBV5-4	ASSLGSVLENIQY
TRBJ2-1	TRBV2	ASTGLAGGNEQF
TRBJ2-5	TRBV5-4	ASSLELRLETQY
TRBJ1-4	TRBV9	ASSGTGQFNEKLF